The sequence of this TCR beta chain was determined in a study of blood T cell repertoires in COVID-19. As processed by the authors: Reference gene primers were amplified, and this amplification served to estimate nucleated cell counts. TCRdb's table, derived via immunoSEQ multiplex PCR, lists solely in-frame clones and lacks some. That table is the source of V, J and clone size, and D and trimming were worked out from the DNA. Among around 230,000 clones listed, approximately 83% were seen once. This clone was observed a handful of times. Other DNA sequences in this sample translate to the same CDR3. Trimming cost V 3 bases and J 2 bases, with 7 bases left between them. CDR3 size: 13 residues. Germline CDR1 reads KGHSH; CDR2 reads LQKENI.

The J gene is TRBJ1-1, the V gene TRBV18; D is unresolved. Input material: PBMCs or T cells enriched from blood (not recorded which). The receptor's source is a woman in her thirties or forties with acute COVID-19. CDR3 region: CASSPAGNTEAFF. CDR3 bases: TGTGCCAGCTCACCGGCAGGTAACACTGAAGCTTTCTTT.